This T cell receptor (beta chain) originates from a study of blood T cell repertoires in COVID-19. Self-reported history from a screening survey and questionnaire set each donor's cohort. Trimming shortened V by 1 base and J by 6 bases, and 24 bases separated the two germline ends. Looked up from germline, CDR1 is SEHNR and CDR2 is FQNEAQ (reference sequence). This CDR3 has 19 amino acids. Data came from immunoSEQ multiplex PCR; TCRdb stores just in-frame clones and leaves some out. The sample lists over 250,000 clones; around 89% were seen once. The clonotype originates from a man aged 40-49 years who had recovered from COVID-19. The rearrangement links TRBV7-9 to TRBJ1-4; D remains ambiguous. Sequenced sample: PBMCs or T cells enriched from blood (not recorded which). Here the CDR3 reads CASSLGSKHSATFDEKLFF. CDR3 DNA: TGTGCCAGCAGCTTAGGGTCAAAACATAGCGCAACTTTTGATGAAAAACTGTTTTTT.